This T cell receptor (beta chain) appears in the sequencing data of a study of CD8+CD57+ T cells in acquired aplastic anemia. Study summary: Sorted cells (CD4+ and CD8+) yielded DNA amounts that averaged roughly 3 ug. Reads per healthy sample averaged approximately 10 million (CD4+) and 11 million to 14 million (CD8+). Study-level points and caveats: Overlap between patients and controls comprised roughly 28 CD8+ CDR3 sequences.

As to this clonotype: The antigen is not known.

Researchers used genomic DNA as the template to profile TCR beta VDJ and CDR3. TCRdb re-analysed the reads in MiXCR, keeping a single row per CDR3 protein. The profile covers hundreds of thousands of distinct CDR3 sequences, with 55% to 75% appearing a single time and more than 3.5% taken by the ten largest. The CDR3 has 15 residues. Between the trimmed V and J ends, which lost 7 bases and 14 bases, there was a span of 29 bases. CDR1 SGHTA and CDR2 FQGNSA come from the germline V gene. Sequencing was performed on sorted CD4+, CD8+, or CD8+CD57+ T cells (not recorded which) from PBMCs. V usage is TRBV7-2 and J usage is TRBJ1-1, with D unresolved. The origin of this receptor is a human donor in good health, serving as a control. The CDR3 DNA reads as TGTGCCAGCACCCCCAGCGTCAGACCCTCTGCGGCCAACTTCTTT. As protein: CASTPSVRPSAANFF.